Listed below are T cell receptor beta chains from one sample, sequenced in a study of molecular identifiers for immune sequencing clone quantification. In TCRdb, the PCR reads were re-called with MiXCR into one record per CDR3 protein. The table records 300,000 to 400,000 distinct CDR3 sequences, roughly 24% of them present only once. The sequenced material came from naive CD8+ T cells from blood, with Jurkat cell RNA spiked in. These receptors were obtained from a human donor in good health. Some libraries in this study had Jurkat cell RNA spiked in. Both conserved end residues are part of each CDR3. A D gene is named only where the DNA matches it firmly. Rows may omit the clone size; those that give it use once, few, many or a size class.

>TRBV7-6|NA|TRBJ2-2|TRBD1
CASGTGTGGFTGELFF
TGTGCCAGCGGCACCGGGACAGGGGGCTTTACCGGGGAGCTGTTTTTT
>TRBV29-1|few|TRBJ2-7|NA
CSVRDVPGYEQYF
TGCAGCGTCCGGGACGTACCGGGCTACGAGCAGTACTTC
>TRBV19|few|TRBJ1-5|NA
CASSIDGGGILNGSQPQHF
TGTGCCAGTAGTATAGATGGGGGGGGGATCCTAAATGGCTCTCAGCCCCAGCATTTT
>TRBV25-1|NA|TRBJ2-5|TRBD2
CASRGLEGQSGDLQETQYF
TGTGCCAGCAGGGGTCTCGAGGGGCAGAGCGGGGATCTCCAAGAGACCCAGTACTTC
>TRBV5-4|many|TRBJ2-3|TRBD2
CASSPRVGTTTTDTQYF
TGTGCCAGCAGCCCAAGGGTCGGGACTACCACCACAGATACGCAGTATTTT
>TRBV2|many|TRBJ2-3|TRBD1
CASTKDRGEGGTDTQYF
TGTGCCAGCACGAAGGACAGGGGGGAAGGGGGCACAGATACGCAGTATTTT
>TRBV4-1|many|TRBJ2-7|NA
CASSQAPQTIAEQYF
TGCGCCAGCAGCCAAGCCCCTCAAACTATCGCCGAGCAGTACTTC
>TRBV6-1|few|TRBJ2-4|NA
CASSGGFDIQYF
TGTGCCAGCAGTGGGGGTTTCGACATTCAGTACTTC
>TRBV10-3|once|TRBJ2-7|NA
CAISVNRQYF
TGTGCCATCAGTGTTAATCGGCAGTACTTC
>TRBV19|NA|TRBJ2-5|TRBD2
CASSISGGRGQETQYF
TGTGCCAGTAGTATATCTGGCGGGAGGGGCCAAGAGACCCAGTACTTC
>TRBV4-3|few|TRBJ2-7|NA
CASSQEGWTYEQYF
TGCGCCAGCAGCCAAGAAGGGTGGACCTACGAGCAGTACTTC